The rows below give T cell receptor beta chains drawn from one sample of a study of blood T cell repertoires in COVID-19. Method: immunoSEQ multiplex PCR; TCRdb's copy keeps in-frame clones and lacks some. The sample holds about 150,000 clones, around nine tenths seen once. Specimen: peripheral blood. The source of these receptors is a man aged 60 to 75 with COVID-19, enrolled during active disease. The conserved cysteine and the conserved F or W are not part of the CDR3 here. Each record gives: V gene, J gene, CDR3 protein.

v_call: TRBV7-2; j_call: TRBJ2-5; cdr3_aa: ASSLGLAQETQY
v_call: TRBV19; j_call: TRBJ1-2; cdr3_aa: ASSIRGSVGYT
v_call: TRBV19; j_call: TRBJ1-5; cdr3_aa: ASSIDQWQGRAQH
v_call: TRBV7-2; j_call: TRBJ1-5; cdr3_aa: ASSLLQGAGQPQH
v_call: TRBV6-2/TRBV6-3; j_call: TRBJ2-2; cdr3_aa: ASSYWSGISTGELF
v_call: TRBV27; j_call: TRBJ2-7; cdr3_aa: ASAAATAYEQY
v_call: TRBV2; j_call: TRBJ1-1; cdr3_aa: ASSEVGGSTEAF
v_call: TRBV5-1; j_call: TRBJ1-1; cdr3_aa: ASSPWGQGAPNTEAF
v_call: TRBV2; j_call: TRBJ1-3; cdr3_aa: ASRLTGAGNTIY
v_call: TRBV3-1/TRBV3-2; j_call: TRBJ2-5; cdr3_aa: ASSQVISGIGRETQY
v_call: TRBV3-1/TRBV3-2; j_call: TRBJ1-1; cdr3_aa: ASSRVRGTEAF
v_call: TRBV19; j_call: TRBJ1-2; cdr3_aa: ASSIEQGTNYGYT
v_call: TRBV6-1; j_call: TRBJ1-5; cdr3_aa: ASSEALGDNQPQH
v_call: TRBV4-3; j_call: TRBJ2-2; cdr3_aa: ASSQEQGTPLGELF
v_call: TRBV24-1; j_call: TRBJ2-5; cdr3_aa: ATSDQALTGQGQETQY
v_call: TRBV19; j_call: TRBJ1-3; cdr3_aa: ASSIEGAGGIGNTIY